This T cell receptor beta chain was captured by sequencing in a study of Ad26.COV2.S vaccination and SARS-CoV-2 variants. Turning to the study itself: Once, or twice with 56 days between doses, Ad26.COV2.S was given intramuscularly. Overall study findings and caveats: Spike-specific TCR breadth ran higher among vaccine recipients than placebo recipients.

The repertoire was sequenced with immunoSEQ multiplex PCR; TCRdb's copy has only in-frame clones and lacks some. Of around 450,000 clones in the sample, over 75% were seen once. The CDR3 covers 12 residues. V lost 7 bases to trimming and J lost 4 bases, with 8 bases between them. Germline assignment: CDR1 MDHEN and CDR2 SYDVKM. Treatment denoted: over 15 received Ad26.COV2.S at low or high dose, single or two shots; about 5 received placebo; per-sample allocation not given. At day 63 after the first vaccine or placebo injection, samples were drawn. An adult donor aged 18-55 years was enrolled in Boston. As its vector, the vaccine had Ad26, which expressed Wuhan-strain SARS-CoV-2 spike. A single count supports this clone. Its antigen is not known.

V and J are TRBV28 and TRBJ1-5; maybe TRBD1 (5 bases). This TCR derives from a person aged 18-60 years who received the Ad26.COV2.S COVID-19 vaccine or a placebo. The specimen was peripheral blood, collected in a trial of Ad26.COV2.S vaccine versus placebo. As DNA, the CDR3 is TGTGCCAGCATCGGGGGTAATCAGCCCCAGCATTTT. Translation gives CASIGGNQPQHF.